The 31 T cell receptor beta chains presented below share a single source sample, sequenced in a study of T cells in Graves' hyperthyroidism and ophthalmopathy. Amplification of TCR beta CDR3 regions was performed using RNA transcripts as template. A set of HTBI primers served as the primers for a first-round RT-PCR of the TCR CDR3. One entry per CDR3 protein, called by TCRdb with MiXCR from the multiplex PCR reads. Among about 250,000 distinct CDR3 sequences listed, approximately 23% were seen once. The sequenced sample consisted of blood. Every receptor here comes from a woman aged 35 to 49 with Graves' ophthalmopathy.

Ten or more counts support this clonotype. This chain's CDR3 is CASSQEGLNTEAFF. For the CDR3, the DNA is TGTGCCAGCAGCCAAGAGGGGTTGAACACTGAAGCTTTCTTT. The chain uses TRBV4-2 and TRBJ1-1; no definite D call. This CDR3 has 14 residues. Trimming removed 0 bases at V and 0 bases at J, with 5 bases between. CDR1 and CDR2 from the germline V gene are LGHNA and YNFKEQ.

There are many counts of this clonotype. The genes are TRBV18 and TRBJ2-7, with D unclear. The germline gives CDR1 KGHSH, CDR2 LQKENI. Deletions cut 2 bases from V and 0 bases from J, with 14 bases between. This CDR3 has 16 amino acids. This CDR3 reads CASSPFLTDSSYEQYF. CDR3 bases: TGTGCCAGCTCACCATTCCTAACAGATAGCTCCTACGAGCAGTACTTC. Drawing the rest from reference TRBV18 and TRBJ2-7, the complete variable domain is NAGVMQNPRHLVRRRGQEARLRCSPMKGHSHVYWYRQLPEEGLKFMVYLQKENIIDESGMPKERFSAEFPKEGPSILRIQQVVRGDSAAYFCASSPFLTDSSYEQYFGPGTRLTVT.

This clonotype was seen many times. This chain connects TRBV6-1 to TRBJ2-7; 7 bases match TRBD1. The CDR3 consists of 15 residues. The trim removed 7 bases at V and 1 base at J, leaving 10 bases unmatched. Germline CDR1 and CDR2: MNHNS and SASEGT. The DNA for the CDR3 is TGTGCCAGCACAGGGGGACATTTAAAGTCCTACGAGCAGTACTTC. Its protein product is CASTGGHLKSYEQYF.

This clonotype was seen just once. This sequence joins TRBV6-5 and TRBJ2-7; the match to TRBD1 covers 9 bases. V shed 0 bases, J shed 5 bases, and the junction held 8 bases outside the gene matches. The V gene's germline CDR1 is MNHEY and CDR2 SVGAGI. CDR3 size: 16 residues. CDR3 in DNA: TGTGCCAGCAGTTACTCGAACAGGGGGCGAGGGGACGAGCAGTACTTC. Its translation: CASSYSNRGRGDEQYF.

This clonotype has ten or more counts. V gene TRBV12-3 or TRBV12-4 combines with J gene TRBJ1-1, with D unclear. The CDR3 is 14 amino acids. V was cut by 6 bases and J by 1 base, with 12 bases left in between. Here the CDR3 DNA reads TGTGCCAGCAGCTCCCCGGTCGGGAACACTGAAGCTTTCTTT. Amino acids: CASSSPVGNTEAFF.

This clonotype was seen ten or more times. This chain joins TRBV11-2 and TRBJ2-5, with TRBD2 identical over 10 bases. With 0 bases clipped from V and 6 bases from J, the junction kept 7 bases outside the gene matches. In germline, CDR1 is SGHAT, CDR2 FQNNGV. The CDR3 extends over 16 amino acids. The CDR3 nucleotides read TGTGCCAGCAGCTTAGATACTAGCGGGATTAGGAAGACCCAGTACTTC. It translates to CASSLDTSGIRKTQYF.

This clonotype was seen ten or more times. It may be a read error: a sequence one base away is much more abundant. The chain links TRBV6-4 to TRBJ1-1, with a tentative D call TRBD1 (6 bases). Per the germline V gene, CDR1 is MRHNA and CDR2 is SNTAGT. The CDR3 length is 12 residues. V was clipped by 5 bases and J by 6 bases, with 10 bases between them. The CDR3 region has the DNA TGTGCCAGCAGTACCAGGGGAGCTGAAGCTTTCTTT. Its translation: CASSTRGAEAFF.

This clonotype was picked up many times. This chain uses TRBV30 with TRBJ2-7; perhaps D is TRBD1 or TRBD2 (5 bases each). CDR1 and CDR2 (germline): GTSNPN, SVGIG (reference sequence). Trimming stripped 7 bases from V and 3 bases from J, with 13 bases between. The CDR3 extends over 12 amino acids. CDR3 sequence reads: CALRQTNYEQYF. In DNA form, the CDR3 reads TGTGCCTTACGACAGACTAACTACGAGCAGTACTTC.

There are many counts of this clonotype. This rearrangement joins TRBV6-2 or TRBV6-3 to TRBJ2-5; no firm D call. Germline V lookup: CDR1 MNHEY, CDR2 SVGEGT. CDR3 length: 14 residues. Between the trimmed V and J ends, which lost 0 bases and 1 base, there was a span of 6 bases. The CDR3 sequence: CASSYSTPQETQYF. DNA of the CDR3: TGTGCCAGCAGTTACTCGACACCCCAAGAGACCCAGTACTTC.

This clonotype was counted at least ten times. V and J are TRBV6-1 and TRBJ1-5, with TRBD1 as a possible D gene (5 bases). With 10 bases removed from V and 0 bases from J, the gap between germline ends came to 10 bases. Germline lookup yields CDR1 MNHNS and CDR2 SASEGT. The CDR3 is 13 amino acids. The CDR3 bases are TGTGCCACGCGGAGGGGTAGCAATCAGCCCCAGCATTTT. Translated: CATRRGSNQPQHF.

This clonotype has a count of ten or more. This chain joins TRBV28 and TRBJ2-7; D is perhaps TRBD2 (6 bases). CDR3 size: 15 residues. Germline lookup yields CDR1 MDHEN and CDR2 SYDVKM. V dropped 4 bases and J dropped 2 bases, with 15 bases sitting between them. CDR3 region: CASSSPGDGTYEQYF. For the CDR3, the DNA is TGTGCCAGCAGTTCCCCGGGGGACGGCACCTACGAGCAGTACTTC.

The rearrangement links TRBV28 to TRBJ2-7; 8 nucleotides align to TRBD2. CDR3 length: 14 amino acids. The germline gives CDR1 MDHEN, CDR2 SYDVKM. The junction had 7 bases not matched to a gene; V was cut back by 6 bases and J by 3 bases. This chain's CDR3 is CASRPPGGGYEQYF. The CDR3, as DNA: TGTGCCAGCAGACCTCCGGGGGGGGGCTACGAGCAGTACTTC. Looking up the rest from reference TRBV28 and TRBJ2-7 gives the full variable domain: DVKVTQSSRYLVKRTGEKVFLECVQDMDHENMFWYRQDPGLGLRLIYFSYDVKMKEKGDIPEGYSVSREKKERFSLILESASTNQTSMYLCASRPPGGGYEQYFGPGTRLTVT.

This clonotype occurred many times. V gene TRBV15 combines with J gene TRBJ2-7; D is perhaps TRBD2 (6 bases). V lost 1 base, J lost 3 bases, and 13 bases lay in between. CDR1 LNHNV and CDR2 YYDKDF come from the germline V gene (reference sequence). There are 15 residues in the CDR3. DNA for the CDR3: TGTGCCACCAGCAGAGGCGGGGATTATGGCTACGAGCAGTACTTC. As protein: CATSRGGDYGYEQYF.

This clonotype was picked up many times. The rearrangement joins TRBV24-1 to TRBJ2-2; D is ambiguous. The CDR3 loop spans 15 amino acids. V lost 3 bases and J lost 6, with 13 bases in between. The germline V gene encodes CDR1 KGHDR and CDR2 SFDVKD. This CDR3 reads CATSDTSGLPGELFF. The CDR3 bases are TGTGCCACCAGTGATACATCTGGGTTACCCGGGGAGCTGTTTTTT.

This chain links TRBV28 with TRBJ1-5, with TRBD1 as a possible D gene (5 bases). Trimming removed 2 bases from V and 6 bases from J, with 11 bases in between. The CDR3 is 14 residues long. Looked up from germline, CDR1 is MDHEN and CDR2 is SYDVKM. CDR3 protein: CASSLRSGIQPQHF. CDR3 coding DNA: TGTGCCAGCAGTTTAAGGTCAGGGATTCAGCCCCAGCATTTT.

This clonotype was picked up many times. This chain joins TRBV28 and TRBJ2-3, with 11 bases lining up with TRBD1. Germline lookup yields CDR1 MDHEN and CDR2 SYDVKM. V lost 4 bases to trimming and J lost 2 bases; unmatched junction nucleotides: 5. This CDR3 contains 16 residues. As DNA, the CDR3 is TGTGCCAGCAGTTCCCGGACAGGGGGCTTCACAGATACGCAGTATTTT. Translating it yields CASSSRTGGFTDTQYF.

This clonotype occurred many times. This sequence joins TRBV12-3 or TRBV12-4 and TRBJ1-5, with 7 bases lining up with TRBD1. There are 13 residues in the CDR3. The V and J ends lost 6 bases and 8 bases, in that order; junction bases with no gene match: 7. CDR3: CASSLTGYEPQHF. The CDR3 DNA follows: TGTGCCAGCAGCCTGACAGGGTATGAGCCCCAGCATTTT.

Many counts were recorded for this clonotype. This chain joins TRBV13 and TRBJ2-7; 16 bases agree with TRBD2. The ends lost 0 bases at V and 2 bases at J; junction bases unmatched: 1. CDR3 length: 17 residues. Germline V gives CDR1 PRHDT, CDR2 FYEKMQ (reference sequence). DNA of the CDR3: TGTGCCAGCAGCTTAGGGGGACTAGCGGGAGGGACCTACGAGCAGTACTTC. Translated: CASSLGGLAGGTYEQYF.

V and J are TRBV6-5 and TRBJ2-7; 14 nucleotides match TRBD2. The germline V gene encodes CDR1 MNHEY and CDR2 SVGAGI. This CDR3 comprises 16 residues. With 4 bases clipped from V and 5 bases from J, the junction kept 7 bases outside the gene matches. Here the CDR3 DNA reads TGTGCCAGCAGTTCCAGACTAGCGGGAGGGCCCCACGAGCAGTACTTC. Translation: CASSSRLAGGPHEQYF.

In its sample, this clonotype was seen many times. The gene calls are TRBV12-3 or TRBV12-4 and TRBJ2-2; D unclear. V lost 5 bases to trimming and J lost 9 bases, with 13 bases between them. There are 13 residues in the CDR3. The CDR3, as DNA: TGTGCCAGCAGTGACCCCGTTCTCAGGGAGCTGTTTTTT. Translating it yields CASSDPVLRELFF.

The sample holds many counts of this clonotype. J is TRBJ2-6 and V is TRBV5-1, with D maybe TRBD1 (6 bases). The CDR3 consists of 16 residues. V shed 5 bases and J shed 4 bases, with 16 bases lying between them. Germline values: CDR1 SGHRS, CDR2 YFSETQ. CDR3: CASRSTTGTGANVLTF. CDR3 in DNA: TGCGCCAGCAGATCAACTACAGGGACCGGGGCCAACGTCCTGACTTTC.

Written as DNA, the CDR3 is TGTGCCAGCAGTTTAGGGACTAGCGGGATGACTCCCCAGGACCGAGAGACCCAGTACTTC. This codes for CASSLGTSGMTPQDRETQYF. The chain joins TRBV12-3 or TRBV12-4 to TRBJ2-5, with 12 bases fitting TRBD2. The CDR3 is 20 residues long. Losses at the gene ends were 1 base for V and 4 bases for J; bases not matched to a gene: 16.

Ten or more counts support this clonotype. J is TRBJ2-4 and V is TRBV7-3; the D gene could be TRBD1 or TRBD2 (6 bases each). CDR3 length: 15 amino acids. Germline CDR1 SGHTA, CDR2 FQGTGA. V was pared by 2 bases and J by 0 bases, with 8 bases between. The CDR3 here is CASSLGGLAKNIQYF. The CDR3, as DNA: TGTGCCAGCAGCTTAGGGGGGCTAGCCAAAAACATTCAGTACTTC.

There are many counts of this clonotype. The chain links TRBV28 to TRBJ1-2, with TRBD1 matching 7 bases. This CDR3 is 12 amino acids long. Germline loops: CDR1 MDHEN, CDR2 SYDVKM. J lost 8 bases, V lost 6 bases, and 6 bases had no gene match. In DNA, the CDR3 is TGTGCCAGCAGCGGGACAGTAGAGGGCTACACCTTC. It codes for CASSGTVEGYTF.

The chain combines TRBV12-3 or TRBV12-4 with TRBJ1-2, with 8 bases matching TRBD1. V lost 7 bases to trimming and J lost 5 bases; unmatched junction nucleotides: 15. This CDR3 contains 16 residues. CDR3 sequence reads: CASTLGRQGTNYGYTF. CDR3 DNA sequence: TGTGCCAGCACCTTAGGTCGACAGGGGACCAATTATGGCTACACCTTC.

This clonotype came up many times. The CDR3 sequence: CASSQVPAQETQYF. The CDR3 DNA is TGCGCCAGCAGCCAGGTACCGGCCCAAGAGACCCAGTACTTC. J is TRBJ2-5 and V is TRBV4-1; no reliable D call. The germline V gene encodes CDR1 MGHRA and CDR2 YSYEKL. This CDR3 comprises 14 residues. Trimming cost V 3 bases and J 1 base, with 9 bases left between them.

The V and J genes are TRBV6-2 or TRBV6-3 and TRBJ2-7; perhaps TRBD2 as D (6 bases). Trimming pared 6 bases from V and 2 bases from J, leaving 20 bases between. CDR1 MNHEY and CDR2 SVGEGT come from the germline V gene. The CDR3 is 16 residues long. The CDR3 protein is CASRSPRDGYTYEQYF. The CDR3 DNA reads as TGTGCCAGCAGATCTCCGCGGGACGGATACACCTACGAGCAGTACTTC.

The V and J genes are TRBV4-3 and TRBJ1-2; the D gene is possibly TRBD1 (6 bases). Germline CDR1 reads LGHNA; CDR2 reads YSLEER. The CDR3 is 15 amino acids. The germline V and J ends were trimmed by 1 base and 0 bases, with 9 bases remaining between them. CDR3 DNA: TGCGCCAGCAGCCAAGCGCGGACAGCTAACTATGGCTACACCTTC. Encoded protein: CASSQARTANYGYTF.

In its sample, this clonotype was seen many times. CDR3 in amino acids: CASRAGQLNTEAFF. The CDR3 DNA reads as TGTGCCAGCAGGGCAGGACAGCTGAACACTGAAGCTTTCTTT. The rearrangement uses TRBV6-1 and TRBJ1-1; tentatively, D is TRBD1 (6 bases). CDR3 length: 14 residues. CDR1 and CDR2 from the germline V gene are MNHNS and SASEGT. Trimming took 6 bases from V and 0 from J, leaving 11 bases between them.

This rearrangement joins TRBV12-3 or TRBV12-4 to TRBJ1-2; D uncertain. V lost 3 bases and J 8 bases, leaving 16 bases between the germline ends. The CDR3 spans 14 residues. This CDR3 is CASSFLHPSQGYTF. DNA for the CDR3: TGTGCCAGCAGTTTCTTGCATCCCTCTCAGGGCTACACCTTC.

This clonotype has at least ten counts. The chain joins TRBV27 to TRBJ1-5, with D possibly matching TRBD1 (5 bases). The CDR3 runs to 14 residues. Trimming removed 2 bases from V and 0 bases from J, with 5 bases in between. CDR1 is MNHEY and CDR2 is SMNVEV in the germline V gene (reference sequence). Here the CDR3 reads CASSLQGSNQPQHF. For the CDR3, the DNA is TGTGCCAGCAGTTTACAGGGTAGCAATCAGCCCCAGCATTTT.